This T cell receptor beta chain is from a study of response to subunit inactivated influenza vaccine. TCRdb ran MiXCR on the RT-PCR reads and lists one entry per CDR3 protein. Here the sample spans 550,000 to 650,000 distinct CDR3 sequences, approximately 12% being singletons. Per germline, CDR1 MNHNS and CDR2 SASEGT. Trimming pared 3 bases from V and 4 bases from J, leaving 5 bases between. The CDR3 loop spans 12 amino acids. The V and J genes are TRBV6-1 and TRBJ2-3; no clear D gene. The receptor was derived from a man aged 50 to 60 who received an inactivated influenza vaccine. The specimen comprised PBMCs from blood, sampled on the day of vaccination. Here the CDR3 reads CASSDPPDTQYF. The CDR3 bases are TGTGCCAGCAGTGATCCACCAGATACGCAGTATTTT.